These 21 T cell receptor beta chains were sequenced from one sample in a study of blood T cells in healthy people across ages. Then a second PCR, running roughly 7 to 11 cycles, was carried out with a sample-barcoded 5' primer and a J-beta primer mix. TCRdb recomputed calls from the 5' RACE reads with MiXCR, one row per CDR3 protein. The sample contains about a million distinct CDR3 sequences, 35% to 45% of which appear only once. The specimen sequenced was blood. These receptor sequences come from a man between 18 and 29 years old in good health.

The chain links TRBV5-5 to TRBJ2-7; maybe TRBD1 (6 bases). Trimming stripped 4 bases from V and 7 bases from J, with 15 bases between. This CDR3 has 13 residues. Germline loops: CDR1 SGHKS, CDR2 YYEKEE (reference sequence). The CDR3 protein is CASSVVQGNEQYF. Here the CDR3 DNA reads TGTGCCAGCAGCGTCGTACAGGGAAATGAGCAGTACTTC.

The genes are TRBV7-3 and TRBJ2-2, with D hard to call. The V and J ends lost 1 base and 6 bases respectively, with 9 bases between them. The CDR3 runs to 14 residues. Per germline, CDR1 SGHTA and CDR2 FQGTGA. The CDR3 DNA is TGTGCCAGCAGCTTAATCCCCAAAGCCGGGGAGCTGTTTTTT. Its protein is CASSLIPKAGELFF. The entire variable domain, with the rest obtained from reference TRBV7-3 and TRBJ2-2, is as follows: GAGVSQTPSNKVTEKGKYVELRCDPISGHTALYWYRQSLGQGPEFLIYFQGTGAADDSGLPNDRFFAVRPEGSVSTLKIQRTERGDSAVYLCASSLIPKAGELFFGEGSRLTVL.

The chain has TRBV3-1 and TRBJ1-1; possibly TRBD1 for D (5 bases). The germline V gene encodes CDR1 LGHDT and CDR2 YNNKEL (reference sequence). The CDR3 spans 16 residues. The ends were cut back, 4 bases at V and 0 bases at J, with 15 bases in the middle. The CDR3 DNA follows: TGTGCCAGCAGCCCCGGGTTAGAGGGGATGAACACTGAAGCTTTCTTT. Translated, it gives CASSPGLEGMNTEAFF.

The chain joins TRBV6-5 to TRBJ1-2, with 10 positions matching TRBD1. Germline V gene lookup returns CDR1 MNHEY and CDR2 SVGAGI. J lost 0 bases, V lost 1 base, and 8 bases had no gene match. The CDR3 spans 18 residues. The CDR3 DNA follows: TGTGCCAGCAGTTACTACGTGGGACAGGGGATAGCTAACTATGGCTACACCTTC. This translates into CASSYYVGQGIANYGYTF.

This clonotype was observed a few times. This may stem from a read error, because a much larger clone lies one nucleotide away. The V call is TRBV29-1, the J call TRBJ2-1; tentative D call: TRBD1 (6 bases). The DNA matches TRBJ2-7 better at its end, which makes the J call doubtful. The CDR3 extends over 16 amino acids. Germline V CDR1 and CDR2: SQVTM, ANQGSEA. CDR3 loop: CSVEDLQGPSYNEQYF. Here the CDR3 DNA reads TGCAGCGTTGAAGATCTCCAGGGGCCATCCTACAATGAGCAGTACTTC.

This sequence joins TRBV29-1 and TRBJ2-6, with TRBD1 identical over 7 bases. The CDR3 length is 14 residues. Germline V gives CDR1 SQVTM, CDR2 ANQGSEA. Trimming removed 7 bases from V and 3 bases from J; junction bases left unmatched: 6. As DNA, the CDR3 is TGCAGCGCCGCTGACAGGGATGGGGCCAACGTCCTGACTTTC. Protein product: CSAADRDGANVLTF.

On this clonotype: This may be a read error, as it is one base from a much larger clone. The chain combines TRBV20-1 with TRBJ2-1; the D is unclear. CDR3 size: 13 residues. Germline V lookup: CDR1 DFQATT, CDR2 SNEGSKA (reference sequence). V dropped 7 bases and J dropped 2 bases, with 12 bases sitting between them. CDR3: CSGLGLTYNEQFF. In nucleotides, the CDR3 is TGCAGTGGTTTAGGATTAACCTACAATGAGCAGTTCTTC.

In its sample, this clonotype was seen once. One junction end does not reproduce the germline sequence, and a read error may be involved. This rearrangement joins TRBV4-1 to TRBJ1-5, with D tentatively TRBD1 (5 bases). The CDR3 length is 17 residues. Germline CDR1 reads MGHRA; CDR2 reads YSYEKL. The CDR3 spells CASSPAGPGRGNQPRHF. The CDR3 nucleotides are TGCGCCAGCAGCCCTGCGGGCCCAGGGCGAGGGAATCAGCCCCGGCATTTT.

This chain uses TRBV5-1 with TRBJ2-3; unclear D gene. There are 13 residues in the CDR3. Germline CDR1 reads SGHRS; CDR2 reads YFSETQ. The ends were cut back, 1 base at V and 5 bases at J, with 8 bases in the middle. The CDR3 DNA reads TGCGCCAGCAGCTTGAATGGAGAAGATACGCAGTATTTT. Its translation: CASSLNGEDTQYF.

This rearrangement joins TRBV21-1 to TRBJ2-5; the DNA was not used to check the table's D call, TRBD1. TRBV21-1 is a pseudogene locus. This CDR3 comprises 17 residues. In nucleotides, the CDR3 is TGTGCCAATACGCCAATGACCGGGGACCTTCTACAAGAGACCCAGTACTTC. It encodes CANTPMTGDLLQETQYF.

The genes are TRBV3-1 and TRBJ2-5; 7 bases agree with TRBD1. Germline V lookup: CDR1 LGHDT, CDR2 YNNKEL (reference sequence). The CDR3 consists of 17 residues. Trimming cost V 3 bases and J 11 bases; bases outside gene matches: 21. CDR3 in amino acids: CASSHISRGQYDNEQYF. CDR3 DNA sequence: TGTGCCAGCAGCCATATATCTAGGGGACAGTATGACAATGAGCAGTACTTC.

This clonotype has a single count. This chain connects TRBV5-5 to TRBJ1-2, with unresolved D. The CDR3 has 13 residues. Trimming stripped 6 bases from V and 4 bases from J, with 13 bases between. Per germline, CDR1 SGHKS and CDR2 YYEKEE (reference sequence). The CDR3 loop reads CASIGGQSYGYTF. The CDR3 coding sequence is TGTGCCAGCATCGGTGGGCAGTCCTATGGCTACACCTTC.

In its sample, this clonotype was seen a few times. The rearrangement uses TRBV25-1 and TRBJ2-3, with D hard to call. The CDR3 is 16 residues long. CDR1 is MGHDK, CDR2 SYGVNS, per germline. V was shortened by 1 base and J by 0 bases, with 11 bases between the two germline ends. The CDR3 region is CASSELWQESTDTQYF. The CDR3 bases are TGTGCCAGCAGTGAATTATGGCAGGAAAGCACAGATACGCAGTATTTT.

In its sample, this clonotype was seen a few times. The rearrangement joins TRBV4-1 to TRBJ1-6; perhaps TRBD1 as D (5 bases). The CDR3 length is 17 residues. V was cut by 1 base and J by 4 bases, with 14 bases left in between. Germline CDR1 MGHRA, CDR2 YSYEKL. CDR3 in amino acids: CASSQGGGWIYNSPLHF. CDR3 DNA sequence: TGCGCCAGCAGCCAAGGGGGGGGATGGATATATAATTCACCCCTCCACTTT.

Only a few counts were recorded for this clonotype. V and J are TRBV20-1 and TRBJ2-1, with TRBD2 identical over 10 bases. J lost 6 bases, V lost 5 bases, and 10 bases had no gene match. CDR1 is DFQATT and CDR2 is SNEGSKA in the germline V gene (reference sequence). The CDR3 has 15 residues. The CDR3, as DNA: TGCAGTGCTGTATCCAGCGGGGGGGCTGGCAATGAGCAGTTCTTC. Translated: CSAVSSGGAGNEQFF.

The rearrangement links TRBV6-6 to TRBJ1-4; D not resolved. Germline V gene data show CDR1 as MNHNY and CDR2 as SVGAGI (reference sequence). The V end lost 9 bases, the J end lost 4 bases, and 6 bases lay between the germline ends. This CDR3 has 11 amino acids. The CDR3, as DNA: TGTGCCAGTGTGGTTAATGAAAAACTGTTTTTT. Protein product: CASVVNEKLFF.

This clonotype was seen a few times. The V gene is TRBV7-9, the J gene TRBJ2-3; 11 bases agree with TRBD2. Unmatched junction bases numbered 1, after V lost 4 bases and J lost 4 bases. Germline CDR1 is SEHNR and CDR2 is FQNEAQ (reference sequence). The CDR3 loop spans 14 amino acids. Here the CDR3 DNA reads TGTGCCAGCAGCTCTAGCGGGGGGCCAGATACGCAGTATTTT. This sequence encodes CASSSSGGPDTQYF. The variable domain in full, with the rest retrieved from reference TRBV7-9 and TRBJ2-3, is DTGVSQNPRHKITKRGQNVTFRCDPISEHNRLYWYRQTLGQGPEFLTYFQNEAQLEKSRLLSDRFSAERPKGSFSTLEIQRTEQGDSAMYLCASSSSGGPDTQYFGPGTRLTVL.

The chain carries TRBV4-1 and TRBJ1-1; D gene uncertain. The germline V gene encodes CDR1 MGHRA and CDR2 YSYEKL. V was cut by 0 bases and J by 7 bases, with 12 bases left in between. This CDR3 region has 14 residues. Here the CDR3 DNA reads TGCGCCAGCAGCCAAGAAGCCTCCGTTAGTGAAGCTTTCTTT. As protein: CASSQEASVSEAFF.

The gene calls are TRBV12-5 and TRBJ1-1, with D unclear. Germline CDR1 is LGHNT and CDR2 is FRNRAP. The CDR3 has 15 amino acids. Trimming removed 0 bases from V and 0 bases from J, with 8 bases in between. The CDR3 bases are TGTGCTAGTGGTTTGGTAGGCACCATGAACACTGAAGCTTTCTTT. This translates into CASGLVGTMNTEAFF.

CDR3 nucleotides: TGCGCCAGCAGCCTCCCCGGAGGGAATGAGTATGGCTACACCTTC. Amino acids: CASSLPGGNEYGYTF. The V and J genes are TRBV4-1 and TRBJ1-2; D is ambiguous. Between the trimmed V and J ends, which lost 4 bases and 5 bases, there was a span of 17 bases. Germline V gene data show CDR1 as MGHRA and CDR2 as YSYEKL. This CDR3 contains 15 residues.

With respect to this clonotype: Just one base apart from a much larger clone, this may be a read error. This chain uses TRBV9 with TRBJ1-4, with D tentatively TRBD1 (5 bases). Germline lookup yields CDR1 SGDLS and CDR2 YYNGEE. The CDR3 has 16 amino acids. In DNA, the CDR3 is TGTGCCGGCAGCGCCAACCCCACCCAGGGTAATGAAAAACTGTTTTTT. This codes for CAGSANPTQGNEKLFF.